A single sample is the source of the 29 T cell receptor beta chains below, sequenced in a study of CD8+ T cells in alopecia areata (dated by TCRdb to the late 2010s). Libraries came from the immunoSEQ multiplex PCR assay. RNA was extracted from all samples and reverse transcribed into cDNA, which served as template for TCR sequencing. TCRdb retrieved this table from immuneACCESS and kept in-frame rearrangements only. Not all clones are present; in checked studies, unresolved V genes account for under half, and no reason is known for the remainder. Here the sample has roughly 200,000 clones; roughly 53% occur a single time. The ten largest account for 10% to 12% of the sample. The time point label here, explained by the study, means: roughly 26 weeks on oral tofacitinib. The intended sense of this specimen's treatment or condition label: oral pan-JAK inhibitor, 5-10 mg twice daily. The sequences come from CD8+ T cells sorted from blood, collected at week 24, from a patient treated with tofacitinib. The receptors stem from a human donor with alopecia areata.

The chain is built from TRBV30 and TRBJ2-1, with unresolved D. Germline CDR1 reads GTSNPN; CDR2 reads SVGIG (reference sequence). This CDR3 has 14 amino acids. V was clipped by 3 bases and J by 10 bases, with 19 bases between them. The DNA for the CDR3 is TGTGCCTGGAGAGCCCCACCAAATCATCGGGAGCAGTTCTTC. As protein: CAWRAPPNHREQFF. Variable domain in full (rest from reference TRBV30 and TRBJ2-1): SQTIHQWPATLVQPVGSPLSLECTVEGTSNPNLYWYRQAAGRGLQLLFYSVGIGQISSEVPQNLSASRPQDRQFILSSKKLLLSDSGFYLCAWRAPPNHREQFFGPGTRLTVL.

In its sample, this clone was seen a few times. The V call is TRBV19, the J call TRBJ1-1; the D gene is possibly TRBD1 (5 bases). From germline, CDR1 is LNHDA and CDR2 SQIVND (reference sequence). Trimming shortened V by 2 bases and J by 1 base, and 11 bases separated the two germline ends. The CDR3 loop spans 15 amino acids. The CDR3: CASSITRDGNTEAFF. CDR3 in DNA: TGTGCCAGTAGTATAACGCGGGACGGGAACACTGAAGCTTTCTTT.

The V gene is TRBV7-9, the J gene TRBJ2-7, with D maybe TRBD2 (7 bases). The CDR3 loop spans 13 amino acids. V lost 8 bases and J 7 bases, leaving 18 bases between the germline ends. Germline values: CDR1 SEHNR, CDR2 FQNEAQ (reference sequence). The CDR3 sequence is CASGKPGGAEQYF. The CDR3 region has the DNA TGTGCCAGCGGGAAGCCGGGGGGCGCGGAGCAGTACTTC.

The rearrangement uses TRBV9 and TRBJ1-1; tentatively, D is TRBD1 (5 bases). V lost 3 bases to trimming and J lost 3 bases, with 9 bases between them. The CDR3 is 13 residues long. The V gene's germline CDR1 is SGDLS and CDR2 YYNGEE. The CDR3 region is CASSEQVDTEAFF. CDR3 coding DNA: TGTGCCAGCAGCGAACAGGTGGACACTGAAGCTTTCTTT.

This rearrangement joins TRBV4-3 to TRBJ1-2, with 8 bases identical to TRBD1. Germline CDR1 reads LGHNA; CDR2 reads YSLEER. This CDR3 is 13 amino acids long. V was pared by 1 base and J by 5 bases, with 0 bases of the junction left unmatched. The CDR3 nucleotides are TGCGCCAGCAGCCAAGGACAGGGGTATGGCTACACCTTC. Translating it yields CASSQGQGYGYTF.

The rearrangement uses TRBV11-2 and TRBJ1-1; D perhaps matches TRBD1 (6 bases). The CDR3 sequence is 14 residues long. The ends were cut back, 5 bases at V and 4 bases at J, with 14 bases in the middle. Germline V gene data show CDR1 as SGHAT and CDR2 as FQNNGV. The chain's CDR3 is CASSPYRESTEAFF. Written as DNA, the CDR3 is TGTGCCAGCAGCCCTTACAGGGAGAGCACTGAAGCTTTCTTT. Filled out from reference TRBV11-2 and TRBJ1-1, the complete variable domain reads EAGVAQSPRYKIIEKRQSVAFWCNPISGHATLYWYQQILGQGPKLLIQFQNNGVVDDSQLPKDRFSAERLKGVDSTLKIQPAKLEDSAVYLCASSPYRESTEAFFGQGTRLTVV.

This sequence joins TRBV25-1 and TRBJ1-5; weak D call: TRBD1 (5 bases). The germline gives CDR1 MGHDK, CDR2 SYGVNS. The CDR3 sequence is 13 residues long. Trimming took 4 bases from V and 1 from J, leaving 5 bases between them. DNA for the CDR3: TGTGCCAGCAGTGGGGGGAGCAATCAGCCCCAGCATTTT. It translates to CASSGGSNQPQHF.

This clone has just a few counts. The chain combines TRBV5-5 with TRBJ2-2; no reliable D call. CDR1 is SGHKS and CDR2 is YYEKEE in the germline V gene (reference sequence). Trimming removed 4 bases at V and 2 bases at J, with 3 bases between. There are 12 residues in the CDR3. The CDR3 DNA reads TGTGCCAGCAGCCCTAACACCGGGGAGCTGTTTTTT. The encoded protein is CASSPNTGELFF. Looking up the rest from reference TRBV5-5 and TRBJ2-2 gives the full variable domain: DAGVTQSPTHLIKTRGQQVTLRCSPISGHKSVSWYQQVLGQGPQFIFQYYEKEERGRGNFPDRFSARQFPNYSSELNVNALLLGDSALYLCASSPNTGELFFGEGSRLTVL.

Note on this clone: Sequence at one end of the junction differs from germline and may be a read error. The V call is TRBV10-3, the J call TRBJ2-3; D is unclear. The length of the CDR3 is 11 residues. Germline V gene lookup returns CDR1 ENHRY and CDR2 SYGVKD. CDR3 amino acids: CAISEADTQYF. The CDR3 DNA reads TGTGCTATCAGTGAGGCAGATACGCAGTATTTT.

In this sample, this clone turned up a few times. CDR3 loop: CASTPGGGSEQYF. CDR3 sequence (DNA): TGTGCCAGCACCCCTGGGGGAGGAAGCGAGCAGTACTTC. This rearrangement joins TRBV6-5 to TRBJ2-7; possible D gene TRBD2, 6 bases. The V and J ends lost 7 bases and 6 bases respectively, with 16 bases between them. The CDR3 spans 13 residues. CDR1 is MNHEY, CDR2 SVGAGI, per germline.

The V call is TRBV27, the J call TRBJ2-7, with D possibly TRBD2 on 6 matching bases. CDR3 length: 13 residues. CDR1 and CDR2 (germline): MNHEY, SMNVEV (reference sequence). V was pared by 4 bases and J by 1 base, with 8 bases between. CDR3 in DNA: TGTGCCAGCAGTTATGGAGGGTCCTACGAGCAGTACTTC. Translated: CASSYGGSYEQYF.

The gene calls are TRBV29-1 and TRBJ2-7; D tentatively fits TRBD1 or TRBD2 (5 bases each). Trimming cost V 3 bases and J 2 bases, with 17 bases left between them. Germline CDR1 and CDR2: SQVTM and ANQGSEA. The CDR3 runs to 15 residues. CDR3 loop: CSVEGDDTYPYEQYF. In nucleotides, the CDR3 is TGCAGCGTTGAGGGGGATGACACCTACCCCTACGAGCAGTACTTC.

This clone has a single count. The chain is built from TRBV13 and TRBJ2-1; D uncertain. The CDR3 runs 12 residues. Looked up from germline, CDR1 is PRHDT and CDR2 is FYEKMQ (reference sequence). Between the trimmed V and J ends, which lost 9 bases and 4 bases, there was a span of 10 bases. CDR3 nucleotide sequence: TGTGCCAGTAACGAGCTTTACAATGAGCAGTTCTTC. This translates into CASNELYNEQFF.

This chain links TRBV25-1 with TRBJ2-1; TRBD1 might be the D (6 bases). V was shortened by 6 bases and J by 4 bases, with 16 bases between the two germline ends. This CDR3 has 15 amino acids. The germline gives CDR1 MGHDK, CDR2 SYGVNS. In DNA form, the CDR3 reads TGTGCCAGCAGAGCCGGGACACCGCCTTACAATGAGCAGTTCTTC. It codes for CASRAGTPPYNEQFF.

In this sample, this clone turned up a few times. The CDR3, as DNA: TGTGCCATCAGTGGGCAGGGCACCTACGAGCAGTACTTC. Translating gives CAISGQGTYEQYF. The gene calls are TRBV10-3 and TRBJ2-7, with D possibly TRBD1 on 5 matching bases. The CDR3 is made up of 13 amino acids. Germline assignment: CDR1 ENHRY and CDR2 SYGVKD. Trimming removed 4 bases at V and 2 bases at J, with 9 bases between.

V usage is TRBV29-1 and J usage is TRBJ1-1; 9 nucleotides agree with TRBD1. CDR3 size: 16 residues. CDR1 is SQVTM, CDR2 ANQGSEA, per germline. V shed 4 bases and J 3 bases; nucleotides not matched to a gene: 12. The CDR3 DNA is TGCAGCGTTGTTGGGCGGGGGAGGACAGGGGACACTGAAGCTTTCTTT. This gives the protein CSVVGRGRTGDTEAFF.

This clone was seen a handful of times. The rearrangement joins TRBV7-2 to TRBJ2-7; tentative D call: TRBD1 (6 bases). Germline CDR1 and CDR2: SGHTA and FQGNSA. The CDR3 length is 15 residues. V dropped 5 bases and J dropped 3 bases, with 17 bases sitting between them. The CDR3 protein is CASSLSGQSLYEQYF. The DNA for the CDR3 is TGTGCCAGCAGCCTCTCAGGACAGTCGCTCTACGAGCAGTACTTC.

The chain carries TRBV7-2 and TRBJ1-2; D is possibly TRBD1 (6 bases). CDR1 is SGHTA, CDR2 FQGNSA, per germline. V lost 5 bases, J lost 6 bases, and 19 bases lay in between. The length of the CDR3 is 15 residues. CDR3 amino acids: CASSPLDRIRDGYTF. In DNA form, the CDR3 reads TGTGCCAGCAGCCCTCTCGACAGGATCAGGGATGGCTACACCTTC.

Here the CDR3 reads CAIREGTASNQPQHF. The CDR3 coding sequence is TGTGCCATCAGGGAAGGGACAGCTAGCAATCAGCCCCAGCATTTT. The chain is built from TRBV10-3 and TRBJ1-5, with 7 bases lining up with TRBD1. Per the germline V gene, CDR1 is ENHRY and CDR2 is SYGVKD. CDR3 length equals 15 residues. The J segment lost 0 bases and the V segment lost 6 bases, leaving 5 bases of the junction unmatched.

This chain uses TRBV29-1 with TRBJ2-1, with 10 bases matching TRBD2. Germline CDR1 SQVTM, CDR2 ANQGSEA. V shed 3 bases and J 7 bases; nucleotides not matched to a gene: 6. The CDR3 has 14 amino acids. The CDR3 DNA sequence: TGCAGCGTTGAGATTAGCGGGGGGACTAATGAGCAGTTCTTC. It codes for CSVEISGGTNEQFF.

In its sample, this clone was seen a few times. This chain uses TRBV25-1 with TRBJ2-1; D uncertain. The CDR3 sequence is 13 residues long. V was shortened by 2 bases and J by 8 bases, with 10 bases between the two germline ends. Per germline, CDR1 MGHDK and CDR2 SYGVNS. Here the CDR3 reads CASSEGFGYEQFF. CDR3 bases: TGTGCCAGCAGTGAAGGGTTTGGCTATGAGCAGTTCTTC.

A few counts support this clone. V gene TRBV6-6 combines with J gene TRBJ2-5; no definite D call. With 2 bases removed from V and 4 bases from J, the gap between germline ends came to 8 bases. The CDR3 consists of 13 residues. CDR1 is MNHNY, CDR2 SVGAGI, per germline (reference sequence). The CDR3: CASSYNHGETQYF. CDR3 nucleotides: TGTGCCAGCAGTTACAACCATGGAGAGACCCAGTACTTC.

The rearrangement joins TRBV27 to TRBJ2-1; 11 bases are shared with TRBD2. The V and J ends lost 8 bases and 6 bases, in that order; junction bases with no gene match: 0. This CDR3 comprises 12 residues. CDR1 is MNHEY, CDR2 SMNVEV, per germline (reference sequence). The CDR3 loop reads CASGTSGNEQFF. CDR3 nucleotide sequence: TGTGCCAGCGGGACTAGCGGCAATGAGCAGTTCTTC.

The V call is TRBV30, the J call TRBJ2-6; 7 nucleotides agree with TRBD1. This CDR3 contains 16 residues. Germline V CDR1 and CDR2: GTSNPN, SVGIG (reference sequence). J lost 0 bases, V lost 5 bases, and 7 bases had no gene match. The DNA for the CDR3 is TGTGCCTGGGGACGGGACAGCAGCTCTGGGGCCAACGTCCTGACTTTC. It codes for CAWGRDSSSGANVLTF.

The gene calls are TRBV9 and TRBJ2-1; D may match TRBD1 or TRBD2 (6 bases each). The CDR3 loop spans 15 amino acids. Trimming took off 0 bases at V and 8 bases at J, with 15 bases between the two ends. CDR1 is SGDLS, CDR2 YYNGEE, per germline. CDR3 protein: CASSVATGAGHEQFF. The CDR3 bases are TGTGCCAGCAGCGTAGCTACGGGGGCGGGGCATGAGCAGTTCTTC.

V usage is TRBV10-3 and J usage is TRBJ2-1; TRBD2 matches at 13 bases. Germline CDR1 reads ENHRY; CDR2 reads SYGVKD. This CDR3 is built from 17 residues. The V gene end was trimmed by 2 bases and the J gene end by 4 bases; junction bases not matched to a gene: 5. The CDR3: CAISEGTSGENYNEQFF. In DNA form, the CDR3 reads TGTGCCATCAGTGAGGGGACTAGCGGGGAGAATTACAATGAGCAGTTCTTC.

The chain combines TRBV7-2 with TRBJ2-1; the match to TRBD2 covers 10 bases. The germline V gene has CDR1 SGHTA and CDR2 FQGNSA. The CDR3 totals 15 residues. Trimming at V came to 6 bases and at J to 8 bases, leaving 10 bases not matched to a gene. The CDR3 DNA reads TGTGCCAGCAGTTTAAGGACTAGCGGTTCAGATGAGCAGTTCTTC. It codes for CASSLRTSGSDEQFF.

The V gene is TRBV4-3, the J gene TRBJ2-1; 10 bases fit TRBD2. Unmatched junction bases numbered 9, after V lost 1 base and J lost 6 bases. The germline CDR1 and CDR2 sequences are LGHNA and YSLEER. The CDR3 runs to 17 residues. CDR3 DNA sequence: TGCGCCAGCAGCCAAGGGGTCGGAACTAGCGGGGTCAATGAGCAGTTCTTC. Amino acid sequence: CASSQGVGTSGVNEQFF.

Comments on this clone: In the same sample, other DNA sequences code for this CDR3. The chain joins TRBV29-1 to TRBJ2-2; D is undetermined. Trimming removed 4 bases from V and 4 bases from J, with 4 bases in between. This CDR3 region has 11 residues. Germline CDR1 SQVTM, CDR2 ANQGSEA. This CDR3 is CSVVITGELFF. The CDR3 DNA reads TGCAGCGTTGTGATCACCGGGGAGCTGTTTTTT.